The sequence of this TCR beta chain was determined in a study of blood T cell repertoires in COVID-19. Germline-derived CDR1 and CDR2 are KGHSH and LQKENI. CDR3 length equals 16 residues. The V gene lost 2 bases and the J gene lost 3 bases, with 13 bases spanning the gap. TCRdb's table, derived via immunoSEQ multiplex PCR, lists solely in-frame clones and lacks some. In the table there are fewer than 70,000 clones, around nine tenths of which are singletons. The sample was peripheral blood. J is TRBJ2-2 and V is TRBV18; tentative D call: TRBD2 (6 bases). The source of this sequence is a woman in her seventies with active COVID-19. For the CDR3, the DNA is TGTGCCAGCTCACCATACCCTAGCGCTCACACCGGGGAGCTGTTTTTT. Protein product: CASSPYPSAHTGELFF.